Listed below are T cell receptor beta chains from one sample, sequenced in a study of technical replicates of blood from a handful of donors. Libraries were prepared by immunoSEQ multiplex PCR; TCRdb keeps only in-frame clonotypes and omits some of them. The table has about 59,000 clones, just over 90% seen once. Source material: PBMCs. All receptors come from a human donor in good health. Some clones in this sample may be carry-over from other donors' samples. CDR3s include the opening cysteine and the closing phenylalanine or tryptophan. Each record gives: clone size, D gene, V gene, J gene, CDR3 protein, CDR3 DNA. A D gene is named only where the DNA matches it firmly. Where a row states a size, it is once, few, many or the class of an expanded clone; other rows omit it.

>.|.|TRBV7-8|TRBJ2-3
CASSPGTPTDTQYF
TGTGCCAGCAGTCCCGGGACACCCACAGATACGCAGTATTTT
>.|.|TRBV2|TRBJ2-1
CASRAGLLNEQFF
TGTGCCAGCAGGGCGGGACTTCTAAATGAGCAGTTCTTC
>.|.|TRBV18|TRBJ2-5
CASSGQRETQYF
TGTGCCAGCTCAGGCCAGCGAGAGACCCAGTACTTC
>.|.|TRBV6-6|TRBJ2-7
CASSGPGRASSYEQYF
TGTGCCAGCAGTGGGCCGGGCAGGGCGAGCTCCTACGAGCAGTACTTC
>once|.|TRBV4-2|TRBJ1-2
CASSQVLGEVDYGYTF
TGTGCCAGCAGCCAAGTATTGGGGGAGGTGGACTATGGCTACACCTTC
>.|.|TRBV11-2|TRBJ2-7
CASSSRDTTYEQYF
TGTGCCAGCAGCTCCCGGGACACGACCTACGAGCAGTACTTC
>.|TRBD2|TRBV5-6|TRBJ2-3
CASNRMGGTDTQYF
TGTGCCAGCAACAGGATGGGGGGGACAGATACGCAGTATTTT
>.|.|TRBV7-9|TRBJ1-4
CASSQEHATNEKLFF
TGTGCCAGCAGCCAGGAACATGCAACTAATGAAAAACTGTTTTTT
>.|.|TRBV6-1|TRBJ2-7
CASRIRDTRSEQYF
TGTGCCAGCAGGATCCGGGACACCCGTTCCGAGCAGTACTTC
>.|.|TRBV7-2|TRBJ2-1
CASSNGQNSYNEQFF
TGTGCCAGCAGCAATGGACAGAACTCCTACAATGAGCAGTTCTTC
>.|.|TRBV5-1|TRBJ2-5
CASSLGLNSGVGETQYF
TGCGCCAGCAGCTTGGGCCTAAATTCGGGAGTAGGGGAGACCCAGTACTTC
>.|TRBD2|TRBV7-3|TRBJ2-5
CASSPWGGEGTQYF
TGTGCCAGCAGCCCCTGGGGGGGGGAGGGGACCCAGTACTTC
>.|.|TRBV19|TRBJ1-1
CASSIDSGTLGNTEAFF
TGTGCCAGTAGTATAGATAGCGGGACATTGGGGAACACTGAAGCTTTCTTT
>.|.|TRBV6-5|TRBJ2-3
CATVRGGTDTQYF
TGTGCCACCGTACGTGGAGGGACAGATACGCAGTATTTT
>.|TRBD1|TRBV27|TRBJ2-7
CASRPGQGPNEQYF
TGTGCCAGCAGACCGGGACAGGGGCCCAACGAGCAGTACTTC
>.|TRBD2|TRBV6-5|TRBJ2-5
CASIAGEFSETQYF
TGTGCCAGCATAGCGGGGGAATTTTCGGAGACCCAGTACTTC
>.|.|TRBV4-1|TRBJ2-3
CASSQLPRDIGTDTQYF
TGCGCCAGCAGCCAGCTCCCCCGGGACATAGGGACAGATACGCAGTATTTT
>.|TRBD1|TRBV5-6|TRBJ1-5
CASSLGQGHQPQHF
TGTGCCAGCAGCTTGGGACAGGGCCATCAGCCCCAGCATTTT
>.|TRBD2|TRBV7-2|TRBJ2-1
CASSFQSGGALNEQFF
TGTGCCAGCAGCTTTCAGAGCGGGGGGGCATTAAATGAGCAGTTCTTC
>.|.|TRBV6-6|TRBJ1-1
CASTQEATEAFF
TGTGCCAGTACCCAGGAGGCCACTGAAGCTTTCTTT
>once|.|TRBV11-2|TRBJ2-7
CASDNGGGISSYEQYF
TGTGCCAGCGACAATGGTGGGGGGATCAGCTCCTACGAGCAGTACTTC
>many|.|TRBV6-1|TRBJ1-3
CASSERTATNTIYF
TGTGCCAGCAGTGAGAGGACTGCGACAAACACCATATATTTT
>.|.|TRBV5-1|TRBJ2-1
CASSLNLQLNNEQFF
TGCGCCAGCAGCTTGAATTTACAGTTAAACAATGAGCAGTTCTTC
>.|TRBD1|TRBV29-1|TRBJ1-2
CSVEAGPQGLASGYTF
TGCAGCGTTGAAGCCGGTCCACAGGGGCTTGCAAGTGGCTACACCTTC
>.|.|TRBV19|TRBJ1-2
CASSIITGNTYGYTF
TGTGCCAGTAGTATTATTACAGGGAACACATATGGCTACACCTTC
>.|.|TRBV7-9|TRBJ1-3
CASSLRQEAGNTIYF
TGTGCCAGCAGCTTGAGACAGGAGGCTGGAAACACCATATATTTT
>.|TRBD2|TRBV9|TRBJ2-7
CASSASGRFNNEQYF
TGTGCCAGCAGCGCTAGCGGGAGGTTCAACAACGAGCAGTACTTC
>.|.|TRBV7-2|TRBJ1-5
CASSLERPQDGQPQHF
TGTGCCAGCAGCTTAGAAAGGCCCCAAGACGGGCAGCCCCAGCATTTT
>.|.|TRBV5-5|TRBJ2-1
CASTHGDKYNEQFF
TGTGCCAGCACCCACGGGGACAAATACAATGAGCAGTTCTTC
>.|.|TRBV5-1|TRBJ2-5
CASSSSGSETQYF
TGCGCCAGCTCTTCGAGCGGGTCGGAGACCCAGTACTTC
>.|.|TRBV7-9|TRBJ2-1
CASSLADRYNEQFF
TGTGCCAGCAGCTTAGCTGACAGATACAATGAGCAGTTCTTC
>.|TRBD1|TRBV5-1|TRBJ1-2
CASSYRGEEGYTF
TGCGCCAGCAGCTACAGGGGGGAGGAGGGCTACACCTTC
>.|TRBD2|TRBV10-3|TRBJ2-2
CAISSSGRAETGELFF
TGTGCCATCAGCTCTAGCGGGAGGGCGGAGACCGGGGAGCTGTTTTTT
>.|.|TRBV10-3|TRBJ2-1
CAISRGNEQFF
TGTGCCATCAGTCGGGGGAATGAGCAGTTCTTC
>.|TRBD2|TRBV5-4|TRBJ2-7
CASSGGLVGEQYF
TGTGCCAGCAGCGGGGGACTAGTTGGCGAGCAGTACTTC
>.|.|TRBV7-2|TRBJ2-1
CASSSPRETYNEQFF
TGTGCCAGCAGCTCCCCGAGGGAGACTTACAATGAGCAGTTCTTC
>once|TRBD1|TRBV5-6|TRBJ1-5
CASSSRERQGAGNQPQHF
TGTGCCAGCAGCTCCAGAGAGAGACAGGGGGCTGGCAATCAGCCCCAGCATTTT
>.|.|TRBV14|TRBJ1-1
CASSQGPVTGPVF
TGTGCCAGCAGCCAAGGTCCGGTGACAGGCCCAGTCTTT
>.|.|TRBV7-2|TRBJ2-5
CASSLRSGQETQYF
TGTGCCAGCAGCTTAAGAAGCGGTCAAGAGACCCAGTACTTC
>.|.|TRBV7-2|TRBJ2-3
CASRTTGDTQYF
TGTGCCAGCAGGACAACGGGGGATACGCAGTATTTT
>.|.|TRBV5-6|TRBJ2-5
CASRLAKETQYF
TGTGCCAGCAGACTAGCTAAAGAGACCCAGTACTTC
>.|TRBD2|TRBV11-3|TRBJ2-3
CASSLSGGTDTQYF
TGTGCCAGCAGCCTATCGGGGGGTACAGATACGCAGTATTTT
>.|.|TRBV9|TRBJ2-1
CASSVASSPRYNEQFF
TGTGCCAGCAGCGTAGCTTCGTCCCCGCGGTACAATGAGCAGTTCTTC
>.|.|TRBV5-4|TRBJ2-7
CASSNYRASSYEQYF
TGTGCCAGCAGCAACTACAGGGCGAGCTCCTACGAGCAGTACTTC
>once|TRBD1|TRBV4-1|TRBJ1-2
CASSQARGQSYGYTF
TGCGCCAGCAGCCAAGCTAGGGGACAGAGTTATGGCTACACCTTC
>.|.|TRBV2|TRBJ2-7
CASSAGPPGAYEQYF
TGTGCCAGCAGCGCTGGACCCCCAGGGGCCTACGAGCAGTACTTC
>.|.|TRBV29-1|TRBJ2-7
CSVAPSRGFQNEQYF
TGCAGCGTGGCTCCCTCCAGGGGCTTTCAGAACGAGCAGTACTTC
>.|TRBD2|TRBV7-3|TRBJ2-7
CASSLQAGRVSAQYF
TGTGCCAGCAGCTTACAAGCCGGGAGGGTATCTGCGCAGTACTTC
>.|TRBD1|TRBV28|TRBJ2-5
CASLRGQGGETQYF
TGTGCCAGCCTCCGGGGACAGGGTGGAGAGACCCAGTACTTC
>once|.|TRBV4-2|TRBJ1-5
CASSQEASPGDQPQHF
TGTGCCAGCAGCCAAGAGGCCAGCCCAGGGGATCAGCCCCAGCATTTT